This T cell receptor beta chain derives from a study of blood T cells in healthy people across ages. This clonotype was recorded at least ten times. As yet, its antigen is unknown. Germline V gene data show CDR1 as SGHDN and CDR2 as FVKESK. The CDR3 runs to 15 residues. V lost 6 bases and J lost 4; bases outside the gene matches: 10. Study-wide results and caveats: As age increased, TCR beta diversity per million T cells fell in a roughly linear fashion. Donor CMV status was unknown, possibly confounding expanded clonotype changes. Leaving the PBMCs unsorted stopped any conclusive comparison of naive versus antigen-experienced cells.

The use of a sample-barcoded 5' primer and a J-beta primer mix characterized a second PCR of about 6 to 12 cycles. A template-switch adaptor that had 12 random nucleotides put a tag on each cDNA molecule. In TCRdb, the 5' RACE reads were re-called with MiXCR into one record per CDR3 protein. The profile shows around 870,000 distinct CDR3 sequences, about 28% of them singletons. The clonotype originates from a woman older than 75 in good health. This rearrangement joins TRBV14 to TRBJ2-7; 9 nucleotides line up with TRBD2. Sequenced: blood. The CDR3 is CASSQLAGVSYEQYF. The CDR3 DNA is TGTGCCAGCAGTCAATTAGCGGGGGTGAGTTACGAGCAGTACTTC. Full variable domain (missing parts from reference TRBV14 and TRBJ2-7): EAGVTQFPSHSVIEKGQTVTLRCDPISGHDNLYWYRRVMGKEIKFLLHFVKESKQDESGMPNNRFLAERTGGTYSTLKVQPAELEDSGVYFCASSQLAGVSYEQYFGPGTRLTVT.